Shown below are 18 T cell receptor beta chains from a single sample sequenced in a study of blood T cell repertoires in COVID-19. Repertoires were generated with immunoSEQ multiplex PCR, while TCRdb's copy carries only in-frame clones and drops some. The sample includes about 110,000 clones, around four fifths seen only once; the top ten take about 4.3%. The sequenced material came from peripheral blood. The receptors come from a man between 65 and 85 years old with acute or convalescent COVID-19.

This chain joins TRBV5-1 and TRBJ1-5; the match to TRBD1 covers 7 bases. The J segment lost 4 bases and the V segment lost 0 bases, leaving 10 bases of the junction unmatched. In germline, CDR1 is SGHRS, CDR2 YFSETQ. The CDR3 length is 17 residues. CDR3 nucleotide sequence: TGCGCCAGCAGCTTGGGACCGACAGGGTTAAGAAATCAGCCCCAGCATTTT. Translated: CASSLGPTGLRNQPQHF.

The CDR3 DNA follows: TGTGCCAGCAGTGAAGCTGTGGGAGGGGGTGAGCAGTTCTTC. Its protein product is CASSEAVGGGEQFF. The rearrangement joins TRBV6-1 to TRBJ2-1, with a possible D match to TRBD2 (7 bases). Trimming removed 0 bases at V and 9 bases at J, with 12 bases between. The CDR3 is made up of 14 amino acids. Germline V gene sequence: CDR1 MNHNS, CDR2 SASEGT.

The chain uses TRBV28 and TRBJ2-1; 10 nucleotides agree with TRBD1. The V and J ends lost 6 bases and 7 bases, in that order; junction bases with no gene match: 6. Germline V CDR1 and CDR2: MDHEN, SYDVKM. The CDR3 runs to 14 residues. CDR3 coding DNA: TGTGCCAGCAGACCCGACAGGGGGCGGAATGAGCAGTTCTTC. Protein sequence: CASRPDRGRNEQFF.

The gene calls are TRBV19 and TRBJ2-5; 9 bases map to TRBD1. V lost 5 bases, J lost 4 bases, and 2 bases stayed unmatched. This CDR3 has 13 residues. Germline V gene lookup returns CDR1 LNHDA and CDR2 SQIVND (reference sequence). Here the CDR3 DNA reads TGTGCCAGTAGTCGGGACAGGGTAGAGACCCAGTACTTC. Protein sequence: CASSRDRVETQYF. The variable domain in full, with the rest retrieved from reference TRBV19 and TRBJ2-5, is DGGITQSPKYLFRKEGQNVTLSCEQNLNHDAMYWYRQDPGQGLRLIYYSQIVNDFQKGDIAEGYSVSREKKESFPLTVTSAQKNPTAFYLCASSRDRVETQYFGPGTRLLVL.

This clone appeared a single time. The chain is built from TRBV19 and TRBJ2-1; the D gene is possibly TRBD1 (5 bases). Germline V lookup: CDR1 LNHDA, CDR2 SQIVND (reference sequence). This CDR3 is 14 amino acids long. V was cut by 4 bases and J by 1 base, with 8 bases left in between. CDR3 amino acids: CASSTRQSYNEQFF. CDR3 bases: TGTGCCAGTAGTACCCGACAGTCCTACAATGAGCAGTTCTTC.

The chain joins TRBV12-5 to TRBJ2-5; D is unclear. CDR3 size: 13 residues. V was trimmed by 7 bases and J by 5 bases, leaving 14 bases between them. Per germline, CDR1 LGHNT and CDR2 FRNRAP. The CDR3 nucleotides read TGTGCTAGTGCTGGGCCTCCGCAGGAGACCCAGTACTTC. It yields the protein CASAGPPQETQYF.

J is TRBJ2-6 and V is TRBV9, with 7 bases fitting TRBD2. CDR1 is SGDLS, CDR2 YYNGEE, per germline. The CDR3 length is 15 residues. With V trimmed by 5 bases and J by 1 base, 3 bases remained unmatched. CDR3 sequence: CASRRDYSGANVLTF. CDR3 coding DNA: TGTGCCAGCAGGAGGGACTATTCTGGGGCCAACGTCCTGACTTTC.

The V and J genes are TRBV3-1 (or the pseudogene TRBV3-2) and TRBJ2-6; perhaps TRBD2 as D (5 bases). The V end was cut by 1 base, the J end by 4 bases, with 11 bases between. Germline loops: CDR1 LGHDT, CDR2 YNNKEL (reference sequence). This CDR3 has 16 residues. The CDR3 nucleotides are TGTGCCAGCAGCCAAGTAATAGGGAGAGGGGCCAACGTCCTGACTTTC. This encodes CASSQVIGRGANVLTF.

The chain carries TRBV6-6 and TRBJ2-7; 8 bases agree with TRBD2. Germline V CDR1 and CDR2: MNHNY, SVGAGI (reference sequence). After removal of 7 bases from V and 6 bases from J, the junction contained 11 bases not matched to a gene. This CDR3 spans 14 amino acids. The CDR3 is CASTGGGGESEQYF. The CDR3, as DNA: TGTGCCAGCACGGGAGGGGGGGGAGAGTCCGAGCAGTACTTC.

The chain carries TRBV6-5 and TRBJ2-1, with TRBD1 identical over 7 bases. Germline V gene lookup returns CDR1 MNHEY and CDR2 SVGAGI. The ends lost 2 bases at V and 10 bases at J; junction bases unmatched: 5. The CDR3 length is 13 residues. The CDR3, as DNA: TGTGCCAGCAGTTACCTTACAGGGGTGGAGCAGTTCTTC. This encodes CASSYLTGVEQFF.

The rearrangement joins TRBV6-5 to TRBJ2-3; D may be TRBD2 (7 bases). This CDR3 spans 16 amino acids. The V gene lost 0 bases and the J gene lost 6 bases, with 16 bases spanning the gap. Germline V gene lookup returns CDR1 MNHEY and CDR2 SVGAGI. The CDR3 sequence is CASSYSVSGGWDTQYF. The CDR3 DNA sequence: TGTGCCAGCAGTTACTCAGTTTCGGGGGGCTGGGATACGCAGTATTTT.

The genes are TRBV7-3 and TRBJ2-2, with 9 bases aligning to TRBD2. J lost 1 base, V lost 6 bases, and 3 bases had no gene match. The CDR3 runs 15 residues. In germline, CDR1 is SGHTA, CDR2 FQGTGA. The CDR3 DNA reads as TGTGCCAGCAGGCTTAGCGGGGGGAACACCGGGGAGCTGTTTTTT. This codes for CASRLSGGNTGELFF.

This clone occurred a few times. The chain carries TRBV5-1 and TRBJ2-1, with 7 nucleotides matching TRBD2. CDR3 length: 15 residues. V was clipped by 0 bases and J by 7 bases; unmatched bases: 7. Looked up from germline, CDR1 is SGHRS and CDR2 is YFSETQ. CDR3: CASSLGAGIGNEQFF. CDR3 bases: TGCGCCAGCAGCTTGGGAGCGGGGATCGGTAATGAGCAGTTCTTC. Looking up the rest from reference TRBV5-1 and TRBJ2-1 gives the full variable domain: KAGVTQTPRYLIKTRGQQVTLSCSPISGHRSVSWYQQTPGQGLQFLFEYFSETQRNKGNFPGRFSGRQFSNSRSEMNVSTLELGDSALYLCASSLGAGIGNEQFFGPGTRLTVL.

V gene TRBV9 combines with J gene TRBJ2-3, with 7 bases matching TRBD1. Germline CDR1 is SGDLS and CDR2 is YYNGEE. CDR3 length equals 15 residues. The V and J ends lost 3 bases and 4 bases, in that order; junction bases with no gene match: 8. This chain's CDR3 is CASSETGFRADTQYF. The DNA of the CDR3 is TGTGCCAGCAGCGAGACAGGGTTCAGGGCAGATACGCAGTATTTT. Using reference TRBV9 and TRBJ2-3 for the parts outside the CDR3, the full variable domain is DSGVTQTPKHLITATGQRVTLRCSPRSGDLSVYWYQQSLDQGLQFLIQYYNGEERAKGNILERFSAQQFPDLHSELNLSSLELGDSALYFCASSETGFRADTQYFGPGTRLTVL.

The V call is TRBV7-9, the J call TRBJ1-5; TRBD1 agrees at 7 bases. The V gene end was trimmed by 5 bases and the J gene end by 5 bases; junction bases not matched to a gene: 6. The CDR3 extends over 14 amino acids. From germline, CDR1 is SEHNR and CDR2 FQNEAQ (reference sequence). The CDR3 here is CASSPQGWDQPQHF. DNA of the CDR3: TGTGCCAGCAGCCCACAGGGGTGGGATCAGCCCCAGCATTTT.

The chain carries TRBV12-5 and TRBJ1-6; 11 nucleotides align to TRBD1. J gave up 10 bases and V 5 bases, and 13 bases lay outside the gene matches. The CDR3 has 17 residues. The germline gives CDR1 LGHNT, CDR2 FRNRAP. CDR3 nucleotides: TGTGCTAGTGGTCGCGGTTTCTCGGACAGGGGGCGATCACCCCTCCACTTT. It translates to CASGRGFSDRGRSPLHF. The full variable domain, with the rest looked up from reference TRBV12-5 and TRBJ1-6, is DARVTQTPRHKVTEMGQEVTMRCQPILGHNTVFWYRQTMMQGLELLAYFRNRAPLDDSGMPKDRFSAEMPDATLATLKIQPSEPRDSAVYFCASGRGFSDRGRSPLHFGNGTRLTVT.

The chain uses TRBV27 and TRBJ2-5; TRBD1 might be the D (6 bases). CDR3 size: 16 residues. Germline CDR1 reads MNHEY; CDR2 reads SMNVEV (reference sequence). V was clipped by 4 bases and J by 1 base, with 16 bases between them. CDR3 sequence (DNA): TGTGCCAGCAGTTCAACAGGGTCAGGAGTCCAAGAGACCCAGTACTTC. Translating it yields CASSSTGSGVQETQYF.

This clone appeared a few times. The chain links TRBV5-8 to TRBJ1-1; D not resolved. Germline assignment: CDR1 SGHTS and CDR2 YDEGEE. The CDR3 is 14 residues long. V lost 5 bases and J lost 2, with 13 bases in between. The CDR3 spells CASSPRRVNTEAFF. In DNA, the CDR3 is TGTGCCAGCAGTCCTCGTCGGGTAAACACTGAAGCTTTCTTT.